This paragraph covers one T cell receptor (beta chain) sequence. There is no known antigen for this receptor. Per-base quality was not reported, and no clone a single base away is much larger than it. The sample is drawn from a study of blood T cell repertoires in COVID-19 (dated by TCRdb to 2018 to 2020). Regarding the complete study: Samples covering the acute and convalescent phases of COVID-19 were provided by collaborators in the United States, Italy and Spain. The prospective study material was composed of cDNA or gDNA derived from T cells, B-cell-depleted T cells, or PBMCs. Where available, HLA class I and class II types were obtained from metadata supplied by the sample provider rather than from assay-based typing. Deeply sampled blood TCRbeta repertoires from subjects exposed to, actively infected with, or recovered from COVID-19 were included in the dataset. The repertoires were released in a freely available public database meant as a resource for research on the immune response to SARS-CoV-2. The sample metadata nearly always contained a de-identified subject ID, COVID-19 status, age in years and sex. Samples came from the ongoing ImmuneRACE study (first 160 participants) plus 1,254 subjects from 6 global collaborators.

The investigation overall reported the following: The amount of clinical and demographic metadata varied by source and participant and was provided uncurated.

The immunoSEQ Assay, a bias-controlled multiplex PCR, was used to amplify TCRbeta CDR3 regions from genomic DNA. In the authors' own workflow: The number of nucleated cells in each sample was estimated from the amplification of reference gene primers within the assay. To quantify the absolute abundance of each unique TCRbeta CDR3 rearrangement, sequence reads were collapsed and filtered. Productive Simpson clonality was computed per sample as the square root of Simpson's diversity index over productive rearrangements. What TCRdb holds here is the immuneACCESS table cut down to in-frame rearrangements. Part of the clones is not present; checked against another copy, under half of the missing clones reflect an unresolved V gene, and the others are unexplained. V, J and clone size are taken as reported in that table, and D and trimming were inferred from the DNA itself. The sample records 300,000 or so clones, around nine tenths of which are singletons. The ten largest clones represent 1% of the sample.

V and J lose 3 bases and 5 bases, and a span of 17 bases separates them. The germline V gene encodes CDR1 LGHDT and CDR2 YNNKEL (reference sequence). From the cysteine up to the phenylalanine, the CDR3 has a length of 15 residues. The CDR3 DNA has 45 bases and is translated from base 1. Whole blood was collected in K2EDTA tubes by collaborating institutions according to the institutions' own protocols. Collaborator samples were shipped for TCRbeta analysis as frozen whole blood, isolated PBMCs, or DNA extracted from either sample type. This sequence was found in a man aged 45 to 65 with active or convalescent COVID-19. Specimen: peripheral blood. Rearrangement joined TRBV3-1 (or the pseudogene TRBV3-2) to TRBJ2-7, and possibly TRBD1, on 6 matching bases. The DNA sequence reads TGTGCCAGCAGCCAGGGGGTAGGGAGACAGGACGAGCAGTACTTC. It translates to CASSQGVGRQDEQYF.